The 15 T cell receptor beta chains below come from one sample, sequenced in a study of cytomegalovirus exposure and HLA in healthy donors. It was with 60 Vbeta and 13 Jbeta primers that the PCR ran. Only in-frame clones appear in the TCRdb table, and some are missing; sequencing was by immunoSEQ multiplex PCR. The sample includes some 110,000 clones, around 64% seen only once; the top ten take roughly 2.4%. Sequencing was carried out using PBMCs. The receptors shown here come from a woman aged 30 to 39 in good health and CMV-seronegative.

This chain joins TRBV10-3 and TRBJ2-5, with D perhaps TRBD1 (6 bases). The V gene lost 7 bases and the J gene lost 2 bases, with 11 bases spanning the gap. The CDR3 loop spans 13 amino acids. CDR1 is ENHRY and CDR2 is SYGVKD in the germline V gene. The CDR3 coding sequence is TGTGCCATCATGGGTCAGGGGCAAGAGACCCAGTACTTC. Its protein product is CAIMGQGQETQYF.

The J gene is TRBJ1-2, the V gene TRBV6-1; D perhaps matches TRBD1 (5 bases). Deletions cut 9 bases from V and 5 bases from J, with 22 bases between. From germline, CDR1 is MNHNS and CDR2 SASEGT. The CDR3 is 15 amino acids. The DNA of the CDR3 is TGTGCCAGGGACCAGCCGGGGGGGATGGTGTATGGCTACACCTTC. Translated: CARDQPGGMVYGYTF.

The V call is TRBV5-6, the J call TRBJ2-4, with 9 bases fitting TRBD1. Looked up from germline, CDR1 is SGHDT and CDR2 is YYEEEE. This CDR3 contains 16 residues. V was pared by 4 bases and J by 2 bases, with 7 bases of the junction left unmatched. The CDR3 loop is CASSVRDRVSKNIQYF. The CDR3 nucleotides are TGTGCCAGCAGCGTCCGGGACAGGGTTTCCAAAAACATTCAGTACTTC. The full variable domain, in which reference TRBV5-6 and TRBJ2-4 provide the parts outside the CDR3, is DAGVTQSPTHLIKTRGQQVTLRCSPKSGHDTVSWYQQALGQGPQFIFQYYEEEERQRGNFPDRFSGHQFPNYSSELNVNALLLGDSALYLCASSVRDRVSKNIQYFGAGTRLSVL.

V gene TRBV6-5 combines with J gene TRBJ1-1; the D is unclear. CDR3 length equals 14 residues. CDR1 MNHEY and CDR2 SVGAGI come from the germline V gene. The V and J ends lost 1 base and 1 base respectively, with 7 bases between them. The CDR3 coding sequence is TGTGCCAGCAGTTACTTCGCAGAGAACACTGAAGCTTTCTTT. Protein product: CASSYFAENTEAFF.

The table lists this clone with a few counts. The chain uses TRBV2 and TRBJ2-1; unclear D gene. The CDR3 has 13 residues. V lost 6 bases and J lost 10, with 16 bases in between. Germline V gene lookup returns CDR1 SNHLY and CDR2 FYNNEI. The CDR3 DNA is TGTGCCAGCAGCCCTTCCGTTCGACTGGAGCAGTTCTTC. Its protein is CASSPSVRLEQFF.

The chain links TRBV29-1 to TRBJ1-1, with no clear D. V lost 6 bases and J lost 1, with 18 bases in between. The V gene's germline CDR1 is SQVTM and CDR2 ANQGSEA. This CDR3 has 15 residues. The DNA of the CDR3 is TGCAGCGTCCAACCCCGTTATCGGGAGAACACTGAAGCTTTCTTT. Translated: CSVQPRYRENTEAFF.

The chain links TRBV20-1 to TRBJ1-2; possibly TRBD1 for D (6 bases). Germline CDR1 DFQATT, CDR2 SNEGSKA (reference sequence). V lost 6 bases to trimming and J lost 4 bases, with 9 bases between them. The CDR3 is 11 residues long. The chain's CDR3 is CSAGQSYGYTF. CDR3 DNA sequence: TGCAGTGCCGGACAGAGCTATGGCTACACCTTC.

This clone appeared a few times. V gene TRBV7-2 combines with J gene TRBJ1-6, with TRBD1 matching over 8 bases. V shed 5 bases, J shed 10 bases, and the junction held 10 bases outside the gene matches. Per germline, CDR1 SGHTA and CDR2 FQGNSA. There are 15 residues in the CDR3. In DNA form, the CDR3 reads TGTGCCAGCAGCCCCCGGACAGGGACAAACTCACCCCTCCACTTT. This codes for CASSPRTGTNSPLHF.

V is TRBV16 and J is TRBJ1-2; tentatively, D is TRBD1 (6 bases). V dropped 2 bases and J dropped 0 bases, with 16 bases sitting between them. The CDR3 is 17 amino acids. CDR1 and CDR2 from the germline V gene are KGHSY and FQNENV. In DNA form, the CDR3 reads TGTGCCAGCAGCCAAATGGGGGCGGAGCCCACTAACTATGGCTACACCTTC. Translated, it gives CASSQMGAEPTNYGYTF.

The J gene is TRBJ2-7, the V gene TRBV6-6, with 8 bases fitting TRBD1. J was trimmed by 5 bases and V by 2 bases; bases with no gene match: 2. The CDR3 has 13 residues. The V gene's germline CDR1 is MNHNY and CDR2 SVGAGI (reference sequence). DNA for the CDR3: TGTGCCAGCAGTTACGACAGGGGAGACGAGCAGTACTTC. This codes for CASSYDRGDEQYF.

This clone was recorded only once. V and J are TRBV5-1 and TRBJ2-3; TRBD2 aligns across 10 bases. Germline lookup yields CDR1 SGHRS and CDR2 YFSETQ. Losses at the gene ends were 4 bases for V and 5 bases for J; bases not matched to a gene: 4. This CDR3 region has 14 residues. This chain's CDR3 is CASSRRTSGDTQYF. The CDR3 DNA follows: TGCGCCAGCAGCAGGCGGACTAGCGGAGATACGCAGTATTTT.

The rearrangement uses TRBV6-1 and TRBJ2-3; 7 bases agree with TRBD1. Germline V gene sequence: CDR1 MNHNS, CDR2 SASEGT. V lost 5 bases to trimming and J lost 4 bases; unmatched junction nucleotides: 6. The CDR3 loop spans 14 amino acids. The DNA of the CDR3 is TGTGCCAGCAGTAAGGGGGCCGGGGCAGATACGCAGTATTTT. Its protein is CASSKGAGADTQYF.

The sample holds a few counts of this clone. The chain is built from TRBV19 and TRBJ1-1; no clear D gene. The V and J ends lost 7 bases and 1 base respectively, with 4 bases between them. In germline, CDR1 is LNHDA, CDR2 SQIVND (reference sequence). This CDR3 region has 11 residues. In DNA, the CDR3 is TGTGCCAGTACCTGGAACACTGAAGCTTTCTTT. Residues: CASTWNTEAFF.

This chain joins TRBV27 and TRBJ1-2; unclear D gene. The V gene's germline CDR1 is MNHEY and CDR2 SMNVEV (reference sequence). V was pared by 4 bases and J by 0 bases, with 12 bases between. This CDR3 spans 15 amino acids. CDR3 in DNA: TGTGCCAGCAGTTCCCCGAGAGGGCCTAACTATGGCTACACCTTC. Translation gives CASSSPRGPNYGYTF.

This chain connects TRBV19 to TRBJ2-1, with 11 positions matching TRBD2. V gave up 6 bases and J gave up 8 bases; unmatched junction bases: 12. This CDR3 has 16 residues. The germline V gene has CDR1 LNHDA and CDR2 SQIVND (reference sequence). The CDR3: CASRNIAGGPRDEQFF. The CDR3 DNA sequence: TGTGCCAGTAGGAATATAGCGGGAGGGCCAAGGGATGAGCAGTTCTTC.